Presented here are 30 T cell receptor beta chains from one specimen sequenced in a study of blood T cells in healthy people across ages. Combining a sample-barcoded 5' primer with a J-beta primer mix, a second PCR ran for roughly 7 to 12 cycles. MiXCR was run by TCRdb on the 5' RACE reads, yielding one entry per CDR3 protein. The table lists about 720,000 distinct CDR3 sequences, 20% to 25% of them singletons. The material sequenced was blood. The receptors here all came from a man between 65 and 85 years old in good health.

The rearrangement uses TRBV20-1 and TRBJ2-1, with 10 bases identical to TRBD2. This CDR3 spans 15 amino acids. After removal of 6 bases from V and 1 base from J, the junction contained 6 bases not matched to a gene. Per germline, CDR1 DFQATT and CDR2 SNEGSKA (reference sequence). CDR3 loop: CSAAPSGSSYNEQFF. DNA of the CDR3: TGCAGTGCCGCCCCTAGCGGGAGTTCCTACAATGAGCAGTTCTTC.

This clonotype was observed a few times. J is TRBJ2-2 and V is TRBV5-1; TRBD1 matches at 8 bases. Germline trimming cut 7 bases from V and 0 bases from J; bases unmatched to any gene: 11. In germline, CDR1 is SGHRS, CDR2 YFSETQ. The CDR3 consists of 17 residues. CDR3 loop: CASGGQGARANTGELFF. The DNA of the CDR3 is TGCGCCAGCGGTGGCCAGGGGGCACGCGCGAACACCGGGGAGCTGTTTTTT.

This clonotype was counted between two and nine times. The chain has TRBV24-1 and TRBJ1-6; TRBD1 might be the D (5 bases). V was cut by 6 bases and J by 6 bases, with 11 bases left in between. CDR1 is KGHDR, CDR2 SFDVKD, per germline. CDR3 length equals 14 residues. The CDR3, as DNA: TGTGCCACCAGTCCGGGACCGAGTAATTCACCCCTCCACTTT. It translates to CATSPGPSNSPLHF.

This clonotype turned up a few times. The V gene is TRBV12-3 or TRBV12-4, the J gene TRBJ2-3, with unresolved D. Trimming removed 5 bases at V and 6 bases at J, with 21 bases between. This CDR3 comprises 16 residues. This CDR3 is CASSPIGAVGRDTQYF. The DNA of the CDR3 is TGTGCCAGCAGTCCCATCGGCGCCGTCGGACGGGATACGCAGTATTTT.

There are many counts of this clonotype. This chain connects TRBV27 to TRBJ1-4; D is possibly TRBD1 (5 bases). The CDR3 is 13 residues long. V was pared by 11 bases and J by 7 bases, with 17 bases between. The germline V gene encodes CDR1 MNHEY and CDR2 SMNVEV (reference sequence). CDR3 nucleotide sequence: TGTGCCCCTACAGAGGGGAAGGGTGAAAAACTGTTTTTT. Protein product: CAPTEGKGEKLFF.

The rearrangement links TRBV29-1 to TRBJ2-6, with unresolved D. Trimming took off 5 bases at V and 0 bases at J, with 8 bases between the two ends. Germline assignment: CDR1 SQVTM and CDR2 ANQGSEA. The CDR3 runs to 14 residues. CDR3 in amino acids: CSVLSISGANVLTF. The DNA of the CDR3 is TGCAGCGTTCTTTCCATCTCTGGGGCCAACGTCCTGACTTTC. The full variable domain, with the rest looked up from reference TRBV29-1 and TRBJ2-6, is SAVISQKPSRDICQRGTSLTIQCQVDSQVTMMFWYRQQPGQSLTLIATANQGSEATYESGFVIDKFPISRPNLTFSTLTVSNMSPEDSSIYLCSVLSISGANVLTFGAGSRLTVL.

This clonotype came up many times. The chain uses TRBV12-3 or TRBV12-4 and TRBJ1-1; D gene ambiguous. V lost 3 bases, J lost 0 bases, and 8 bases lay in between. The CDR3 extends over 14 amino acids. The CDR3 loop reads CASSLVGMNTEAFF. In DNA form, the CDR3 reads TGTGCCAGCAGTTTGGTGGGGATGAACACTGAAGCTTTCTTT.

CDR3 residues: CASSQVTGNTDTQYF. CDR3 coding DNA: TGCGCCAGCAGCCAAGTAACGGGGAACACAGATACGCAGTATTTT. The chain employs TRBV4-3 and TRBJ2-3; D may be TRBD2 (5 bases). Germline lookup yields CDR1 LGHNA and CDR2 YSLEER. Trimming stripped 1 base from V and 2 bases from J, with 10 bases between. This CDR3 comprises 15 residues.

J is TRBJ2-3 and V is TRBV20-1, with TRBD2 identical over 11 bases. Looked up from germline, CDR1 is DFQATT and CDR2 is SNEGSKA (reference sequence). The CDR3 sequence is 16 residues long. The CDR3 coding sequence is TGCAGGGCCGCCATTCTAGCGGGGGGCCGTACAGATACGCAGTATTTT. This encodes CRAAILAGGRTDTQYF.

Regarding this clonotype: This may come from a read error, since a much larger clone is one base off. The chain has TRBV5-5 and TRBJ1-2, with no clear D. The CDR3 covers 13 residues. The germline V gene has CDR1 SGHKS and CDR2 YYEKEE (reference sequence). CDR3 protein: CTSSLAAHYGYTF. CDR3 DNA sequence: TGTACCAGCAGCTTGGCAGCCCACTATGGCTACACCTTC.

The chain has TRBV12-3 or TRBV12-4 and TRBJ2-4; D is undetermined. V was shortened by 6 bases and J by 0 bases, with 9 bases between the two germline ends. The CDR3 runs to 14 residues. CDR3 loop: CASRMGLAKNIQYF. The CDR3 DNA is TGTGCCAGCAGAATGGGATTAGCCAAAAACATTCAGTACTTC.

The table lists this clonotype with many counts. In DNA, the CDR3 is TGTGCCAGCAGCTTAGGGAAAGAGCAGTACTTC. It encodes CASSLGKEQYF. This chain uses TRBV7-6 with TRBJ2-5; D uncertain. This CDR3 has 11 residues. V gave up 1 base and J gave up 11 bases, with 8 bases separating them. Germline assignment: CDR1 SGHVS and CDR2 FNYEAQ.

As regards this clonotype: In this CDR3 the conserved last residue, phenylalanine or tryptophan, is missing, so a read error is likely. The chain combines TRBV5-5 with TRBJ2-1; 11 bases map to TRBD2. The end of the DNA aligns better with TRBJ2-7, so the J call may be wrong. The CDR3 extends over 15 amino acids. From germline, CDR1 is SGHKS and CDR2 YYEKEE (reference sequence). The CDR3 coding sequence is TGTGCCAGCAGCCCTACTAGCGGGGGAGCCAACGAGCAGTACCTC. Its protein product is CASSPTSGGANEQYL.

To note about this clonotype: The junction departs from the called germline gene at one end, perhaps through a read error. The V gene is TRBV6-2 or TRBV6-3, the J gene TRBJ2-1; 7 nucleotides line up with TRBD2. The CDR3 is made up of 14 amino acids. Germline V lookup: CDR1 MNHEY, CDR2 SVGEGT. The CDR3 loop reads CASRRLAPWNEQFF. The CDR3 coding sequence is TGTGCCAGCAGAAGACTAGCACCGTGGAATGAACAGTTCTTC.

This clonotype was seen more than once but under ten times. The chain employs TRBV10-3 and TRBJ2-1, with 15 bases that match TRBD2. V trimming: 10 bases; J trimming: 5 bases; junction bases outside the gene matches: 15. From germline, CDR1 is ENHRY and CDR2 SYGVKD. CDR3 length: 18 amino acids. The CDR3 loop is CATETSEGTSGRHNEQFF. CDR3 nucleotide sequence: TGTGCCACCGAAACATCGGAGGGGACTAGCGGGAGGCACAATGAGCAGTTCTTC.

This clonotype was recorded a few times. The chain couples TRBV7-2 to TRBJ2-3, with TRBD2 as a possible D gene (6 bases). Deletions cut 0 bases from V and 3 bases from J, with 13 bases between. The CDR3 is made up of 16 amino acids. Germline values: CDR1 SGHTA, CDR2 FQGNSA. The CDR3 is CASSLAGTSRTDTQYF. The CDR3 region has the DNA TGTGCCAGCAGCTTAGCGGGTACTAGCAGGACAGATACGCAGTATTTT.

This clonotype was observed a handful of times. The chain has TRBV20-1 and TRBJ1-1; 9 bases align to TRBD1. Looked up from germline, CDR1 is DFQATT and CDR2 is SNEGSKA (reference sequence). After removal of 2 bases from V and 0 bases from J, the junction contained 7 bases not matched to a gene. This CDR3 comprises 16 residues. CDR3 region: CSARIPGQGLNTEAFF. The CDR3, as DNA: TGCAGTGCTAGAATCCCCGGACAGGGGTTGAACACTGAAGCTTTCTTT.

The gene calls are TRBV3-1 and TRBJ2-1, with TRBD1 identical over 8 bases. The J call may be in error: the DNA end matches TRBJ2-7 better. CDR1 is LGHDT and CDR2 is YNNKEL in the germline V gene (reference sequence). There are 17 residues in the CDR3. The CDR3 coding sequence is TGTGCCAGCAGCCAAGATTTCAGGGGGCGCAGATTCGGCGAGCAGTACTTC. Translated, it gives CASSQDFRGRRFGEQYF.

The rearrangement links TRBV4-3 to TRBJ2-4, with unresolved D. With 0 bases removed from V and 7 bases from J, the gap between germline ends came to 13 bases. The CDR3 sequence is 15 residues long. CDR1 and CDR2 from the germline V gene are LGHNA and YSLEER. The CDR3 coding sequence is TGCGCCAGCAGCCAAGATCTTCGAGATAGGAACATTCAGTACTTC. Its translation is CASSQDLRDRNIQYF.

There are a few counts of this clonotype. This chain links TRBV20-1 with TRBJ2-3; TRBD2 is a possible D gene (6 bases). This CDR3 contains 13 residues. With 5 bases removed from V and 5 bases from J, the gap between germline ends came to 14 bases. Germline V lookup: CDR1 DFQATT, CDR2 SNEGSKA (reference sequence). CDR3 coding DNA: TGCAGTGCTGGCCTTTTGGGGGGAGATACGCAGTATTTT. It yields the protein CSAGLLGGDTQYF.

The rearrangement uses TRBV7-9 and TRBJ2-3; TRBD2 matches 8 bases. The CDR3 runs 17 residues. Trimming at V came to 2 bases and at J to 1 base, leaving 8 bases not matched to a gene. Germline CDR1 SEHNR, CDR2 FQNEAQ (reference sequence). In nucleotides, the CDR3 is TGTGCCAGCAGCTTAATAGTAGCGGGGAGCCGCACAGATACGCAGTATTTT. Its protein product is CASSLIVAGSRTDTQYF.

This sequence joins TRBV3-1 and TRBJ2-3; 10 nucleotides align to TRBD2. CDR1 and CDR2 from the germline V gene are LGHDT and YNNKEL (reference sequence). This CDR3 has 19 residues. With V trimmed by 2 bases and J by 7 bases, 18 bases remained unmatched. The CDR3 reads CASSQSSVREREGVNTQYF. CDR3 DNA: TGTGCCAGCAGCCAAAGTTCGGTCAGAGAGCGGGAGGGAGTGAATACGCAGTATTTT.

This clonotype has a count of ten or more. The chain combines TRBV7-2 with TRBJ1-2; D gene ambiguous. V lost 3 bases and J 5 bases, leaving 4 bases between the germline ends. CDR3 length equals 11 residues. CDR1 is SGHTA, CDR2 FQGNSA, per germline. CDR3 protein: CASSLTYGYTF. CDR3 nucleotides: TGTGCCAGCAGCTTGACTTATGGCTACACCTTC.

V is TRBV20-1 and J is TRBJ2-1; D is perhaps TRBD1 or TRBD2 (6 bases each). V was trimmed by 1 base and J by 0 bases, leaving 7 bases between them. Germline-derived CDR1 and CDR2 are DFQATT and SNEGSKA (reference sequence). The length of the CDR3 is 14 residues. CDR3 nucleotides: TGCAGTGCTAGAGGGGGGGCCTCCTACAATGAGCAGTTCTTC. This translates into CSARGGASYNEQFF.

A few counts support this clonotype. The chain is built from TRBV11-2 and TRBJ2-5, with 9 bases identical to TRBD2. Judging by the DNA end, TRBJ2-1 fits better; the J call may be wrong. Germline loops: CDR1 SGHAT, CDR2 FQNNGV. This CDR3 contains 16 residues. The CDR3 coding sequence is TGTGCCAGCAGCATACGCTATAGCGGGAGCTACAATGAGCAGTTCTTC. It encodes CASSIRYSGSYNEQFF.

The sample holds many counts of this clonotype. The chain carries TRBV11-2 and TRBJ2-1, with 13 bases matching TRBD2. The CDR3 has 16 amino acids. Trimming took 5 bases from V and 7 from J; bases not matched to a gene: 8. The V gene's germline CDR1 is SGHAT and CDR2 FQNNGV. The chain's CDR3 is CASSVRLAGGGNEQFF. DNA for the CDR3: TGTGCCAGCAGCGTGAGACTAGCGGGAGGAGGGAATGAGCAGTTCTTC.

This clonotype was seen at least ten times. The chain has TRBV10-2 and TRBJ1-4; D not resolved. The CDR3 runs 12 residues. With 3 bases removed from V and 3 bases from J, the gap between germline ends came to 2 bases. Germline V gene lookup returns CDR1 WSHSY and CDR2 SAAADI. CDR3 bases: TGCGCCAGCAGTGAACCTAATGAAAAACTGTTTTTT. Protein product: CASSEPNEKLFF.

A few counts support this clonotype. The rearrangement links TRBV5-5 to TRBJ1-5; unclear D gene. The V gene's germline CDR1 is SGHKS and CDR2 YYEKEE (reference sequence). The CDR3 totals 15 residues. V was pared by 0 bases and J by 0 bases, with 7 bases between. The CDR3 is CASSLALTSNQPQHF. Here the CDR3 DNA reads TGTGCCAGCAGCTTGGCCTTAACTAGCAATCAGCCCCAGCATTTT.

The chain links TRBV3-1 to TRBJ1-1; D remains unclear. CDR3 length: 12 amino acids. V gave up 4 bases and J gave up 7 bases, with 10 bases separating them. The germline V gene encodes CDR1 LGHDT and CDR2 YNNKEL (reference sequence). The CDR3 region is CASSPGRSEAFF. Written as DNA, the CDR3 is TGTGCCAGCAGCCCCGGACGTAGTGAAGCTTTCTTT.

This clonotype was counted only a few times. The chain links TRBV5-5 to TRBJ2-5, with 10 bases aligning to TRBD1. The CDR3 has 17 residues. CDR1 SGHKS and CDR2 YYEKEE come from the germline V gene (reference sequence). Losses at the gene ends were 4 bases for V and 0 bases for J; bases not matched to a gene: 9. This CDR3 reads CASSTMTGGGYQETQYF. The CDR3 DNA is TGTGCCAGCAGCACAATGACAGGGGGCGGGTACCAAGAGACCCAGTACTTC.